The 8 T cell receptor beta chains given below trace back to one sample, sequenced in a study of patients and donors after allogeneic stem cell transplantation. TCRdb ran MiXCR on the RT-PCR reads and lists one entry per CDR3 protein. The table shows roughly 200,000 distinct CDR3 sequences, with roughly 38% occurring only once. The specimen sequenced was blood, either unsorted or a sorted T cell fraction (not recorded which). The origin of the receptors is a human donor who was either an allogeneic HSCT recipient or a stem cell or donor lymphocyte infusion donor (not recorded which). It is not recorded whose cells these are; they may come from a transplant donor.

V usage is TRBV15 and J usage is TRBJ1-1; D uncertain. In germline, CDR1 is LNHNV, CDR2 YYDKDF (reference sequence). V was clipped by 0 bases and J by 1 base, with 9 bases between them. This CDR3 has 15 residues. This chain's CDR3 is CATSRDRRANTEAFF. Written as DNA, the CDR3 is TGTGCCACCAGCAGAGATCGGAGGGCGAACACTGAAGCTTTCTTT.

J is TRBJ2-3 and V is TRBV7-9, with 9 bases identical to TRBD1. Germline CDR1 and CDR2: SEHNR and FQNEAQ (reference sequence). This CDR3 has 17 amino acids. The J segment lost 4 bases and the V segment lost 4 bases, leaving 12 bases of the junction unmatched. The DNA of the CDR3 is TGTGCCAGCAGCTCCAACCGCCGGGACAGGGAGGCAGATACGCAGTATTTT. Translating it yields CASSSNRRDREADTQYF. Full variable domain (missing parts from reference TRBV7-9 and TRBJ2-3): DTGVSQNPRHKITKRGQNVTFRCDPISEHNRLYWYRQTLGQGPEFLTYFQNEAQLEKSRLLSDRFSAERPKGSFSTLEIQRTEQGDSAMYLCASSSNRRDREADTQYFGPGTRLTVL.

The CDR3 DNA reads TGTGCCAGCAGCATGACGAGACCGAACACTGAAGCTTTCTTT. Translation: CASSMTRPNTEAFF. The rearrangement uses TRBV7-9 and TRBJ1-1, with unresolved D. Germline lookup yields CDR1 SEHNR and CDR2 FQNEAQ (reference sequence). Between the trimmed V and J ends, which lost 5 bases and 1 base, there was a span of 11 bases. The CDR3 loop spans 14 amino acids.

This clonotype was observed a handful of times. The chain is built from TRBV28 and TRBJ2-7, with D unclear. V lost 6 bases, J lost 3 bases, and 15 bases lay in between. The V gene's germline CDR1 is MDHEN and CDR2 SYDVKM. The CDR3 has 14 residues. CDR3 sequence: CASSDALFLYEQYF. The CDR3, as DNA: TGTGCCAGCAGCGACGCCCTGTTTCTCTACGAGCAGTACTTC.

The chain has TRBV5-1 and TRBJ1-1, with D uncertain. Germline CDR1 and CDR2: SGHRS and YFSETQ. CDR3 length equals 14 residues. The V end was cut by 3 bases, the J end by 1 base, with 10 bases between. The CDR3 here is CASSSSPGNTEAFF. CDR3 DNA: TGCGCCAGCAGCTCCTCCCCAGGGAACACTGAAGCTTTCTTT.

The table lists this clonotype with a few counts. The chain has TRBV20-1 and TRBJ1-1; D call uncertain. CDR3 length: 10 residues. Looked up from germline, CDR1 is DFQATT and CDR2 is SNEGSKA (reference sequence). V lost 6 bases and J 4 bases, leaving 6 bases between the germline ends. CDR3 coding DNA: TGCAGTGCCTATTTCACTGAAGCTTTCTTT. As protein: CSAYFTEAFF.

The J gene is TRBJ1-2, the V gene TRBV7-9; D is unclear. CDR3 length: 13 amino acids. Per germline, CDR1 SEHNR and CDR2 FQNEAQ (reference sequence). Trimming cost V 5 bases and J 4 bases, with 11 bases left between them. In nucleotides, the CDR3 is TGTGCCAGCAGCCCGCCTCTCCCCTATGGCTACACCTTC. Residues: CASSPPLPYGYTF. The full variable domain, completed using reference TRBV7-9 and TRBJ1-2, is DTGVSQNPRHKITKRGQNVTFRCDPISEHNRLYWYRQTLGQGPEFLTYFQNEAQLEKSRLLSDRFSAERPKGSFSTLEIQRTEQGDSAMYLCASSPPLPYGYTFGSGTRLTVV.

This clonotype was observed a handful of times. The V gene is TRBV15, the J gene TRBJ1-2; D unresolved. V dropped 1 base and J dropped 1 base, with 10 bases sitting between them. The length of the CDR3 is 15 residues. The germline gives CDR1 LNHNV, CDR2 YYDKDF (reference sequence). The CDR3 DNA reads TGTGCCACCAGCAGAGCATTGGAGGATAACTATGGCTACACCTTC. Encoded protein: CATSRALEDNYGYTF.